These T cell receptor beta chains were read from a single sample in a study of cytomegalovirus exposure and HLA in healthy donors. The protocol was immunoSEQ multiplex PCR, while the TCRdb copy is restricted to in-frame clones and leaves out a portion. The sample contains fewer than 95,000 clones, around 81% of which appear only once. Sequencing was carried out using PBMCs. These receptors were collected from a man aged 30 to 45 in good health and CMV-seronegative. CDR3s leave out the opening cysteine and the closing phenylalanine or tryptophan. Clone size appears in some rows only: once, few, many, or a class for an expanded clone.

size: .
V: TRBV6-6
J: TRBJ2-5
CDR3: ASRWTVQETQY

size: .
V: TRBV7-9
J: TRBJ1-4
CDR3: ASSLAGTGYEKLF

size: .
V: TRBV2
J: TRBJ2-6
CDR3: ASSETAEGTGANVLT

size: once
V: TRBV2
J: TRBJ2-3
CDR3: ASSQLAGSTDTQY

size: .
V: TRBV10-3
J: TRBJ2-1
CDR3: AISESTRQNNEQF

size: .
V: TRBV5-8
J: TRBJ1-6
CDR3: ASTLGQGDNSPLH

size: .
V: TRBV5-1
J: TRBJ2-7
CDR3: ASSLVDGTYEQY

size: .
V: TRBV9
J: TRBJ2-3
CDR3: ASRSSSDYTDTQY

size: .
V: TRBV29-1
J: TRBJ2-5
CDR3: SDRTSAQETQY

size: .
V: TRBV5-1
J: TRBJ1-4
CDR3: ASSLDPYEKLF

size: .
V: TRBV7-3
J: TRBJ2-5
CDR3: ASSAGSGGRFQETQY

size: few
V: TRBV5-6
J: TRBJ1-1
CDR3: ASSSVTGVVTEAF

size: .
V: TRBV13
J: TRBJ1-4
CDR3: ASSRRGTNEKLF

size: .
V: TRBV9
J: TRBJ2-3
CDR3: ASSAGQTPFLLGEMNTDTQY

size: few
V: TRBV6-4
J: TRBJ2-2
CDR3: ASKLAGGSTTTGGELF